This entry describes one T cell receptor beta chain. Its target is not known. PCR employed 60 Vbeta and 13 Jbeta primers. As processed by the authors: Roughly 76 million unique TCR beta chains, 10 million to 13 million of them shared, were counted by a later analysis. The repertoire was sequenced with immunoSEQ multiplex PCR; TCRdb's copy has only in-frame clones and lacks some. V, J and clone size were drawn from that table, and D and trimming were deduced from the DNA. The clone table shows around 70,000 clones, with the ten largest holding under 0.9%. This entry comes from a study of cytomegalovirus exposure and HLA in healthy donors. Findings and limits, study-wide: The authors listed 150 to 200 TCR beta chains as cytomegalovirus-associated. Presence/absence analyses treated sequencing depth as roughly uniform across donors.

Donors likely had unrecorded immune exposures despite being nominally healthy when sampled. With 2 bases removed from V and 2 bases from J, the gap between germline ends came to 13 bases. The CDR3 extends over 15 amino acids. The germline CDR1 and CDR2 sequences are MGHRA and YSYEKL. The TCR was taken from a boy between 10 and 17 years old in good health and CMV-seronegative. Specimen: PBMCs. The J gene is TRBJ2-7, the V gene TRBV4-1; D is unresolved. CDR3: CASSQTIESTYEQYF. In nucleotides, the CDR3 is TGCGCCAGCAGCCAAACGATAGAGTCAACCTACGAGCAGTACTTC.